The rows below give T cell receptor beta chains drawn from one sample of a study of blood T cells in healthy people across ages. MiXCR was run by TCRdb on the 5' RACE reads, yielding one entry per CDR3 protein. The repertoire holds about 800,000 distinct CDR3 sequences, with 55% to 70% as singletons. The sequencing sample was made of blood. These receptors were taken from a man under 40 in good health. Each CDR3 is given with its conserved first and last residue. Fields, in order: clone size, D gene, J gene, V gene, CDR3 DNA, CDR3 protein. D genes are given only for firm matches. Clone size is not always given. Where it is, it says once, few, many or a class for expanded clones.

. | . | TRBJ2-1 | TRBV30 | TGTGCCGGACCCCTATCGGGCCCCTACAATGAGCAGTTCTTC | CAGPLSGPYNEQFF
. | TRBD2 | TRBJ2-4 | TRBV2 | TGTGCCAGCAGCAGACTAGCGGGAGTTGAGCAGTACTTC | CASSRLAGVEQYF
. | . | TRBJ1-1 | TRBV5-1 | TGCGCCAGCAGATTCGCACAGGAGGTGAACACTGAAGCTTTCTTT | CASRFAQEVNTEAFF
. | TRBD1 | TRBJ1-2 | TRBV12-3/TRBV12-4 | TGTGCCAGCAGCCCGACAGGGGGCAATGGCTACACCTTC | CASSPTGGNGYTF
few | TRBD1 | TRBJ2-7 | TRBV3-1 | TGTGCCAGCAGCCAGCTACAGGGGAGCGAGCAGTACTTC | CASSQLQGSEQYF
. | . | TRBJ2-7 | TRBV6-2/TRBV6-3 | TGTGCCAGCAGTTACCCGAAGGGCCACGAGCAGTACTTC | CASSYPKGHEQYF
. | . | TRBJ2-3 | TRBV7-2 | TGTGCCAGCAGCTTAGCCATAGCCGCAGATACGCAGTATTTT | CASSLAIAADTQYF
. | TRBD1 | TRBJ1-4 | TRBV20-1 | TGCAGTGCTAGTAGGACAGGGGGCGCCAGGGTCGATGAAAAACTGTTTTTT | CSASRTGGARVDEKLFF
. | . | TRBJ1-5 | TRBV7-8 | TGTGCCAGCAGCCCCGGGGCCCAAAGTTCCAGCAATCAGCCCCAGCATTTT | CASSPGAQSSSNQPQHF
few | . | TRBJ1-1 | TRBV6-5 | TGTGCCAGCAGTCCCAATACGGGTTACACTGAAGCTTTCTTT | CASSPNTGYTEAFF
. | TRBD1 | TRBJ2-7 | TRBV11-1 | TGTGCCAGCAGCCTAGAGACAGGGAAGAGCTCCTACGAGCAGTACTTC | CASSLETGKSSYEQYF
. | . | TRBJ2-1 | TRBV11-2 | TGTGCCAGCAGCACACCAGGGATGCCTGAGCAGTTCTTC | CASSTPGMPEQFF
few | TRBD1 | TRBJ1-6 | TRBV20-1 | TGCAGTGCTAGACCCGGGACAGGGGACTCACCCCTCCACTTT | CSARPGTGDSPLHF
. | TRBD1 | TRBJ2-6 | TRBV12-3/TRBV12-4 | TGTGCCAGCAGTCTAAGCCGGGACAGGGCGCCTGGGGCCAACGTCCTGACTTTC | CASSLSRDRAPGANVLTF
. | . | TRBJ1-6 | TRBV6-1 | TGTGCCAGCAGTGCCGGACGGGCTCGGCTGAGCTCCTATAATTCACCCCTCCACTTT | CASSAGRARLSSYNSPLHF
few | TRBD2 | TRBJ2-5 | TRBV6-1 | TGTGCCAGCAGTCTGGCTAGCGGGGTGAGAGAGACCCAGTACTTC | CASSLASGVRETQYF
. | . | TRBJ2-6 | TRBV2 | TGTGCCAGTACCAGCAACAATCCTTCTTCTGGGGCCAACGTCCTGACTTTC | CASTSNNPSSGANVLTF
few | . | TRBJ2-1 | TRBV7-2 | TGTGCCAGCAGCTCTAGGCCCAGCTCCTACAATGAGCAGTTCTTC | CASSSRPSSYNEQFF
. | . | TRBJ1-2 | TRBV28 | TGTGCCAGCAGGGTCGGGACAAACTATGGCTACACCTTC | CASRVGTNYGYTF
. | . | TRBJ2-7 | TRBV29-1 | TGCAGCGTTGTATCTGAGGGCGCAAGATACGAGCAGTACTTC | CSVVSEGARYEQYF
. | . | TRBJ1-2 | TRBV7-2 | TGTGCCAGCAGCCGGGACTCCACCGGGTATGGCTACACCTTC | CASSRDSTGYGYTF
. | . | TRBJ1-1 | TRBV5-1 | TGCGCCAGCAGCCCCCGATGGGGGGCGAGTACTGAAGCTTTCTTT | CASSPRWGASTEAFF
few | . | TRBJ1-2 | TRBV12-3/TRBV12-4 | TGTGCCAGCAGTCCGCTACGGCAGGGTAGGGGCTACACCTTC | CASSPLRQGRGYTF
few | . | TRBJ2-7 | TRBV29-1 | TGCAGCGTTGTAATCGGAGCAGTGAACCCGACTCGGAGCTCCTACGAGCAGTACTTC | CSVVIGAVNPTRSSYEQYF
few | TRBD1 | TRBJ2-3 | TRBV20-1 | TGCAGTGCTAGAGATAACCCTGACAGGGCCCTATCTCCGCAGTATTTT | CSARDNPDRALSPQYF
. | . | TRBJ1-1 | TRBV5-1 | TGCGCCAGCGGAAACACTTTTGATACTGAAGCTTTCTTT | CASGNTFDTEAFF
. | TRBD2 | TRBJ2-7 | TRBV28 | TGTGCCAGCAGTTCACTAGCGAGCTTTTACGAGCAGTACTTC | CASSSLASFYEQYF
. | . | TRBJ1-5 | TRBV7-8 | TGTGCCAGCAGCTTCCGTACCGGGACGGACTATAGCAATCAGCCCCAGCATTTT | CASSFRTGTDYSNQPQHF
. | TRBD2 | TRBJ2-5 | TRBV7-2 | TGTGCCAGCAGCTTCCGGGGGGGCATGGAGACCCAGTACTTC | CASSFRGGMETQYF
few | . | TRBJ2-7 | TRBV7-2 | TGTGCCAGCAGTCACAGGGTTACTCACGAGCAGTACTTC | CASSHRVTHEQYF
few | . | TRBJ2-3 | TRBV20-1 | TGCAGTGCTATACACGGGGAGATCACAGATACGCAGTATTTT | CSAIHGEITDTQYF
. | TRBD1 | TRBJ1-1 | TRBV5-1 | TGCGCCAGCAGCCCCCGGACAGGGGATAACACTGAAGCTTTCTTT | CASSPRTGDNTEAFF
many | . | TRBJ1-2 | TRBV28 | TGTGCCAGCAGTTCCAGAGCGTCACTATATGGCTACACCTTC | CASSSRASLYGYTF
few | TRBD2 | TRBJ2-1 | TRBV7-9 | TGTGCCAGCAGCTCCCGGGGCGGGGGGGCGAATGAGCAGTTCTTC | CASSSRGGGANEQFF
few | TRBD1 | TRBJ2-4 | TRBV5-1 | TGCGCCAGCAGCTTAAAGTCGATACAGGGGTCGAGCAAAAACATTCAGTACTTC | CASSLKSIQGSSKNIQYF
few | . | TRBJ2-1 | TRBV16 | TGTGCCAGCAGCCAAATGATTTCGGGTGAGCAGTTCTTC | CASSQMISGEQFF
. | TRBD2 | TRBJ2-7 | TRBV9 | TGTGCCAGCAGCGTAGCCGGGACTAGTGCCTACGAGCAGTACTTC | CASSVAGTSAYEQYF
. | . | TRBJ2-5 | TRBV7-2 | TGTGCCAGCAGCTCATCAGGGGAGGTGACCCAGTACTTC | CASSSSGEVTQYF
. | TRBD2 | TRBJ2-1 | TRBV10-3 | TGTGCCATCAGCGGGACTAGCGGGGGGCCGAGCTCCTACAAGGAGCAGTTCTTC | CAISGTSGGPSSYKEQFF
. | . | TRBJ2-7 | TRBV27 | TGTGCCAGCAGTGTAGCCCCGAGATCCTACGAGCAGTACTTC | CASSVAPRSYEQYF